This T cell receptor (beta chain) was captured by sequencing in a study of blood T cell repertoires in COVID-19. Study at large: From T cells, B-cell-depleted T cells, or PBMCs came the material, which was cDNA or gDNA.

Sequencing was performed with immunoSEQ multiplex PCR; in TCRdb, only in-frame clones are kept and a portion is missing. The sample carries around 230,000 clones, around 90% recorded once. Researchers sorted participants into cohorts using their self-reported clinical history. This CDR3 has 17 residues. Germline loops: CDR1 SGHNT, CDR2 YENEEA. After removal of 3 bases from V and 2 bases from J, the junction contained 4 bases not matched to a gene. Sequencing was carried out using PBMCs or T cells enriched from blood (not recorded which). The receptor comes from a woman in her twenties or thirties who had recovered from COVID-19. The chain recombines TRBV11-3 with TRBJ2-3; 14 bases are a match to TRBD2. In DNA form, the CDR3 reads TGTGCCAGCAGCTTGGGACTAGCGGGGGCTTACACAGATACGCAGTATTTT. It translates to CASSLGLAGAYTDTQYF.